These 14 T cell receptor beta chains share one sample of origin, sequenced in a study of shared clonotypes between healthy human individuals. Here immunoSEQ multiplex PCR was the method, and the copy in TCRdb shows in-frame clones only, minus some. The sample carries about 1.9 million clones, 80% to 95% recorded once. Naive-designated CD8 cells lacked CD45RO, were positively enriched for CCR7, and omitted terminally differentiated effector memory CD45RA+ cells. The sequencing input was naive CD8+ T cells from PBMCs. The receptor set was obtained from a man between 18 and 35 years old in good health. Some clones in this sample may be carry-over from other donors' samples.

A remark on this clone: Distinct nucleotide sequences in the sample also encode this CDR3. The chain employs TRBV11-2 and TRBJ2-7; TRBD1 matches at 8 bases. The CDR3 has 15 residues. Trimming cost V 5 bases and J 3 bases; bases outside gene matches: 9. From germline, CDR1 is SGHAT and CDR2 FQNNGV. The CDR3 sequence: CASSLGTGGLYEQYF. CDR3 nucleotide sequence: TGTGCCAGCAGCCTCGGGACAGGAGGCCTCTACGAGCAGTACTTC.

The chain has TRBV7-8 and TRBJ2-3; D is perhaps TRBD2 (5 bases). CDR1 and CDR2 from the germline V gene are SGHVS and FQNEAQ. This CDR3 contains 16 residues. V lost 2 bases to trimming and J lost 2 bases, with 14 bases between them. The CDR3 DNA is TGTGCCAGCAGCTTATACCTCACGGGATACACAGATACGCAGTATTTT. Protein: CASSLYLTGYTDTQYF.

The V and J genes are TRBV28 and TRBJ2-1, with a weak D call TRBD1 (6 bases). V lost 5 bases, J lost 4 bases, and 12 bases lay in between. The CDR3 loop spans 14 amino acids. Germline-derived CDR1 and CDR2 are MDHEN and SYDVKM. CDR3 protein: CASSTYGQYNEQFF. As DNA, the CDR3 is TGTGCCAGCAGTACTTACGGACAGTACAATGAGCAGTTCTTC.

This sequence joins TRBV5-6 and TRBJ2-1; maybe TRBD2 (5 bases). V lost 4 bases to trimming and J lost 4 bases, with 9 bases between them. The germline V gene encodes CDR1 SGHDT and CDR2 YYEEEE. The CDR3 extends over 13 amino acids. The CDR3 reads CASSRTLYNEQFF. The CDR3 nucleotides read TGTGCCAGCAGCCGGACTCTGTACAATGAGCAGTTCTTC.

V usage is TRBV6-5 and J usage is TRBJ1-1; tentatively, D is TRBD1 (5 bases). The CDR3 spans 14 residues. Trimming removed 6 bases from V and 4 bases from J, with 15 bases in between. CDR1 MNHEY and CDR2 SVGAGI come from the germline V gene. The CDR3 reads CASSPVGLFTEAFF. CDR3 bases: TGTGCCAGCAGCCCCGTGGGACTCTTCACTGAAGCTTTCTTT.

This chain joins TRBV27 and TRBJ2-1; 8 bases fit TRBD2. The CDR3 sequence is 21 residues long. V dropped 3 bases and J dropped 1; count of bases not matched to a gene: 20. From germline, CDR1 is MNHEY and CDR2 SMNVEV (reference sequence). As DNA, the CDR3 is TGTGCCAGCAGTTTTAGGGAGCGGGAGCATGGTGGGGCTAAGTCCTACAATGAGCAGTTCTTC. It yields the protein CASSFREREHGGAKSYNEQFF.

V is TRBV5-1 and J is TRBJ2-1, with unresolved D. From germline, CDR1 is SGHRS and CDR2 YFSETQ. This CDR3 region has 16 residues. Trimming shortened V by 0 bases and J by 2 bases, and 12 bases separated the two germline ends. The CDR3 sequence is CASSLGPGRTYNEQFF. The DNA of the CDR3 is TGCGCCAGCAGCTTGGGACCCGGACGGACCTACAATGAGCAGTTCTTC.

The chain links TRBV6-1 to TRBJ1-5; D not resolved. The CDR3 runs to 14 residues. Trimming removed 8 bases from V and 6 bases from J, with 17 bases in between. The germline V gene has CDR1 MNHNS and CDR2 SASEGT. The CDR3 DNA follows: TGTGCCAGCCCCCGAGAAGGGTACCCTCAGCCCCAGCATTTT. This translates into CASPREGYPQPQHF.

This chain uses TRBV11-1 with TRBJ2-1; 13 nucleotides align to TRBD2. Germline loops: CDR1 SGHAT, CDR2 FQDESV (reference sequence). With V trimmed by 5 bases and J by 7 bases, 5 bases remained unmatched. This CDR3 region has 15 residues. Written as DNA, the CDR3 is TGTGCCAGCAGCCTGGGACTAGCGGGGCTAAATGAGCAGTTCTTC. It translates to CASSLGLAGLNEQFF.

The rearrangement links TRBV28 to TRBJ1-4; D is ambiguous. From germline, CDR1 is MDHEN and CDR2 SYDVKM. CDR3 size: 15 residues. V was clipped by 3 bases and J by 8 bases, with 16 bases between them. Here the CDR3 DNA reads TGTGCCAGCAGTTTTCGTCCCGGTGGGGAAGAAAAACTGTTTTTT. Protein: CASSFRPGGEEKLFF.

The chain's CDR3 is CASRGVGRGNTEAFF. In nucleotides, the CDR3 is TGTGCCAGTAGGGGGGTCGGCAGAGGAAACACTGAAGCTTTCTTT. The chain recombines TRBV19 with TRBJ1-1; possible D gene TRBD1, 5 bases. The CDR3 has 15 residues. Trimming left V 6 bases short and J 2 bases short, with 16 bases between. Germline CDR1 LNHDA, CDR2 SQIVND (reference sequence).

The CDR3 nucleotides are TGTGCCAGCAGCGAGAAGGTAGAGACCCAGTACTTC. This gives the protein CASSEKVETQYF. The rearrangement uses TRBV7-9 and TRBJ2-5; D unclear. Germline CDR1 reads SEHNR; CDR2 reads FQNEAQ (reference sequence). Trimming removed 5 bases at V and 4 bases at J, with 8 bases between. The CDR3 is 12 amino acids.

The V and J genes are TRBV11-1 and TRBJ2-7; the D gene is possibly TRBD2 (6 bases). The CDR3 has 15 amino acids. V was trimmed by 3 bases and J by 2 bases, leaving 14 bases between them. Germline CDR1 reads SGHAT; CDR2 reads FQDESV (reference sequence). The DNA for the CDR3 is TGTGCCAGCAGCTTCGGGGGAGGCCCAACCTACGAGCAGTACTTC. It yields the protein CASSFGGGPTYEQYF.

The rearrangement joins TRBV7-9 to TRBJ1-2; 10 positions match TRBD1. V was pared by 4 bases and J by 2 bases, with 1 base of the junction left unmatched. The germline V gene encodes CDR1 SEHNR and CDR2 FQNEAQ (reference sequence). CDR3 length: 14 residues. The DNA of the CDR3 is TGTGCCAGCAGCTCGGGACAGGGGAACTATGGCTACACCTTC. Translated, it gives CASSSGQGNYGYTF.